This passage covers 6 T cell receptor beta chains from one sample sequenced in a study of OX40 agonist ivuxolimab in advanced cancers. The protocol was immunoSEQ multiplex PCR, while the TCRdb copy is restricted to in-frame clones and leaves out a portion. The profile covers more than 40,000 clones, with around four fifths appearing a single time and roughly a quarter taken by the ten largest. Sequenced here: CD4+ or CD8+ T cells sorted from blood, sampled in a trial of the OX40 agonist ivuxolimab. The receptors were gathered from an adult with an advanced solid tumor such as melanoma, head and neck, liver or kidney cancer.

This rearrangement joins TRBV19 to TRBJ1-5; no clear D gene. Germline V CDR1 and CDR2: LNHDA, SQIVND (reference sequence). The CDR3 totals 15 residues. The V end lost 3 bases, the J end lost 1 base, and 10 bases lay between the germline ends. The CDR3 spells CASSIARGSNQPQHF. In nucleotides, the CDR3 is TGTGCCAGTAGTATCGCCAGAGGCAGCAATCAGCCCCAGCATTTT.

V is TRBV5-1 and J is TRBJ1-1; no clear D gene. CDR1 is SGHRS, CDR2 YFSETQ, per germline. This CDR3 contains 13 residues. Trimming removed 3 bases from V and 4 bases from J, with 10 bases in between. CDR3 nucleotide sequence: TGCGCCAGCAGCTATTCGTCCGGCACTGAAGCTTTCTTT. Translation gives CASSYSSGTEAFF.

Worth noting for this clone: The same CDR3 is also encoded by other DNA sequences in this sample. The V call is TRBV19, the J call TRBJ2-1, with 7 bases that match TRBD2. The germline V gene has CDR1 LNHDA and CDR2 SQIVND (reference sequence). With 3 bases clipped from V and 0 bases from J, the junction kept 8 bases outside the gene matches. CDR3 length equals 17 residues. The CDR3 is CASSITSGDSSYNEQFF. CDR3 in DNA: TGTGCCAGTAGTATTACCAGCGGGGATAGCTCCTACAATGAGCAGTTCTTC.

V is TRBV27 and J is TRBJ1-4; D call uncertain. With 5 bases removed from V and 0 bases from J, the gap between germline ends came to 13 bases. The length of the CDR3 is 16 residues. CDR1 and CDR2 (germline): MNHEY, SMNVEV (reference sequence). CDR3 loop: CASSNHFGATNEKLFF. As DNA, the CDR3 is TGTGCCAGCAGTAACCATTTTGGAGCAACTAATGAAAAACTGTTTTTT.

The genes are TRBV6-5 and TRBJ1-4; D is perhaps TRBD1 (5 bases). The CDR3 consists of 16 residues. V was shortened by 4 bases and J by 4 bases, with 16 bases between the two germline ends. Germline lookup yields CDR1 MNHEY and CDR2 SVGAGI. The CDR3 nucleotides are TGTGCCAGCAGTTCTACCGCCGGAGGGGTTAATGAAAAACTGTTTTTT. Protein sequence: CASSSTAGGVNEKLFF.

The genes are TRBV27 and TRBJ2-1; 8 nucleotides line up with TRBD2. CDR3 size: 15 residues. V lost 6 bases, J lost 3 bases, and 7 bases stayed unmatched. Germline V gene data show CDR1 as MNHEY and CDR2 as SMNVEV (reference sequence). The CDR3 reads CASSPLAVGYNEQFF. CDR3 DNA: TGTGCCAGCAGCCCACTAGCGGTCGGCTACAATGAGCAGTTCTTC.